This is a list of T cell receptor beta chains from one sample in a study of monozygotic twins with inflammatory bowel disease. Reanalyzing the 5' RACE reads, TCRdb keeps one entry per CDR3 protein, without DNA. The table lists roughly 170,000 distinct CDR3 sequences. The sequencing input was blood. All receptors derive from a human donor with ulcerative colitis or Crohn's disease, or a healthy co-twin of an affected twin (not recorded which). CDR3s include the opening cysteine and the closing phenylalanine or tryptophan.

TRBV29-1,TRBJ1-1,CSVEWGPDTEAFF
TRBV12-3/TRBV12-4,TRBJ1-5,CASSAQGSQPQHF
TRBV10-3,TRBJ2-7,CAISDYGGKSYEQYF
TRBV18,TRBJ2-3,CASSPMGTSGSGTDTQYF
TRBV7-2,TRBJ2-5,CASSKDGKTQYF
TRBV7-8,TRBJ2-2,CASGGGQGSNTGELFF
TRBV7-2,TRBJ2-3,CASSAVSGAFTDTQYF
TRBV18,TRBJ2-7,CASSPKFPYEQYF
TRBV2,TRBJ2-1,CASSPGLAAYNEQFF
TRBV29-1,TRBJ2-1,CSVENFRGGGSLDNEQFF
TRBV18,TRBJ2-3,CASSPGLAGLRRTDTQYF
TRBV28,TRBJ2-5,CASSWPAWETQYF
TRBV6-5,TRBJ2-6,CASSYGRFPSGANVLTF
TRBV30,TRBJ2-2,CAWKGRANTGELFF
TRBV7-9,TRBJ2-7,CASSKGTSGSYEQYF
TRBV6-5,TRBJ1-6,CASSLDSLVYSPLHF
TRBV5-1,TRBJ1-1,CASSLAGTGEVTEAFF
TRBV10-2,TRBJ2-3,CASTQGASTDTQYF
TRBV7-2,TRBJ1-5,CASSQDSAQPQHF
TRBV9,TRBJ2-7,CASSARAGMVYEQYF
TRBV15,TRBJ2-7,CATSRGGEGEQYF
TRBV21-1,TRBJ2-3,CASSKVRSMGGVYTDTQYF
TRBV6-1,TRBJ1-6,CASRKTGTAPLHF
TRBV4-1,TRBJ2-7,CASSHLTGELYEQYF
TRBV5-1,TRBJ1-1,CASSWGARAPNEAFF
TRBV20-1,TRBJ2-3,CSAYRGSDTQYF
TRBV5-1,TRBJ2-1,CANSFGDLANEQFF
TRBV7-6,TRBJ2-2,CASSSRQGGNTGELFF
TRBV5-1,TRBJ2-1,CASRSLGSGYNEQFF
TRBV3-1,TRBJ2-3,CASSPTRGSGTNYRGTQYF
TRBV10-3,TRBJ2-7,CAISEGGVEQYF
TRBV5-1,TRBJ1-2,CASSTGQDPYGYTF
TRBV5-5,TRBJ1-5,CASSFGGLDQPQHF
TRBV20-1,TRBJ1-1,CSARDRDWAFF
TRBV7-9,TRBJ1-2,CASSSDSYTGYTF
TRBV28,TRBJ2-7,CASSLSQPPPYEQYF
TRBV3-1,TRBJ2-7,CASSPRAYAEQYF
TRBV10-3,TRBJ1-2,CAISVGQGALGYGYTF
TRBV11-2,TRBJ2-2,CASSLEAGNTGELFF
TRBV10-3,TRBJ1-1,CAMRTGQMNTEAFF
TRBV12-3/TRBV12-4,TRBJ2-4,CASSLVLAGGAKNIQYF
TRBV10-2,TRBJ2-2,CASSRLENTGELFF
TRBV5-4,TRBJ1-2,CASSSQDSYSNYGYTF
TRBV5-4,TRBJ2-5,CASSFNEETQYF
TRBV5-1,TRBJ1-5,CASSLGRGGPQHF
TRBV9,TRBJ2-7,CASSDRDRSYEQYF
TRBV5-4,TRBJ2-1,CASSPWRGAFNEQFF
TRBV12-3/TRBV12-4,TRBJ2-2,CASSKSASRGGELFF
TRBV6-2/TRBV6-3,TRBJ1-1,CASSYARGRGSTEAFF
TRBV7-2,TRBJ2-1,CASSSKRGGRNEQFF
TRBV25-1,TRBJ2-5,CASSGVGKGETQYF
TRBV5-6,TRBJ2-2,CASSIRQGVTGELFF